A selection of T cell receptor beta chains follows, all from one sample in a study of T cells after yellow fever vaccination. MiXCR, applied by TCRdb to the 5' RACE reads, yields one record per CDR3 protein. There are just under 600,000 distinct CDR3 sequences in the sample; 13% occur only once, and over 13% lies in the top ten. This sample comprised PBMCs, obtained on the day of the yellow fever booster vaccination. Receptors were obtained from a man aged 30 to 39 who received the YFV17D yellow fever vaccine. The CDR3 runs from the conserved cysteine through the conserved F or W. A D gene is named only where the DNA matches it firmly. A clone size is listed for some rows: how often the clone was seen (once, few, many), or a class if it is expanded.

D gene	clone size	V gene	J gene	CDR3 DNA	CDR3 protein
-	many	TRBV20-1	TRBJ2-4	TGCAGTGCTGAGGCGGACTTCTTTCGGAACATTCAGTACTTC	CSAEADFFRNIQYF
TRBD2	few	TRBV20-1	TRBJ2-1	TGCAGTGCTTCCATAGCGGGAGGGTACAATGAGCAGTTCTTC	CSASIAGGYNEQFF
-	few	TRBV7-7	TRBJ2-1	TGTGCTAGCAGCCCCTCTAGGGGAGTTCAATCCAATGAGCAGTTCTTC	CASSPSRGVQSNEQFF
-	-	TRBV5-1	TRBJ2-3	TGCGCCAGCGCCGCCGAGGGGGTAAGGAGAGATACGCAGTATTTT	CASAAEGVRRDTQYF
-	-	TRBV5-5	TRBJ1-4	TGTGCCAGCAGCTTGTTGCCGTTCGGTGAAAAACTGTTTTTT	CASSLLPFGEKLFF
-	few	TRBV3-1	TRBJ2-4	TGTGCCAGCAGCCAAGCCGATAGCGGAAACATTCAGTACTTC	CASSQADSGNIQYF
-	-	TRBV20-1	TRBJ2-1	TGCAGTGCTAGAGCCCAGGGTTACGAGCAGTTCTTC	CSARAQGYEQFF
-	-	TRBV4-2	TRBJ1-5	TGTGCCAGCGCCGGGCCTCCCGGCCCCCAGCATTTT	CASAGPPGPQHF
TRBD2	few	TRBV25-1	TRBJ2-5	TGTGCCAGCTCTAGCGGGATAGGGGCCCAGTACTTC	CASSSGIGAQYF
-	-	TRBV7-2	TRBJ2-2	TGTGCCAGCAGTCTTAGGCTGGGGGAGCTGTTTTTT	CASSLRLGELFF
-	few	TRBV6-5	TRBJ1-1	TGTGCCAGCAGTTACCTATCGGAGAACACTGAAGCTTTCTTT	CASSYLSENTEAFF
-	-	TRBV5-1	TRBJ1-2	TGCGCCAGCAGTCGGGAGTCCGGTGAATATGGCTACACCTTC	CASSRESGEYGYTF
-	few	TRBV6-1	TRBJ2-3	TGTGCCAGCACCAGGAGCTTTACAGATACGCAGTATTTT	CASTRSFTDTQYF
-	-	TRBV7-2	TRBJ2-5	TGTGCCAGCAGCTCGTTGACAATGGCTGGAGAGACCCAGTACTTC	CASSSLTMAGETQYF
TRBD2	-	TRBV30	TRBJ2-5	TGTGCCTGGGATCAGGGACTAGCTGTTGAGACCCAGTACTTC	CAWDQGLAVETQYF
-	few	TRBV5-5	TRBJ2-7	TGTGCCAGCAGCTTGGCCCCGGGCGTAGGGGAAGCCGAGCAGTACTTC	CASSLAPGVGEAEQYF
-	few	TRBV3-1	TRBJ2-7	TGTGCCAGCAGCCTCCTTGGGGGTAGCGGACCCTACGAGCAGTACTTC	CASSLLGGSGPYEQYF
-	-	TRBV11-2	TRBJ2-6	TGTGCCAGCAGCTTAACGTTAGGGGCCAACGTCCTGACTTTC	CASSLTLGANVLTF
-	-	TRBV20-1	TRBJ2-1	TGCAGTGCTAGAGATCTGGAACTAGGGGTACACAATGAGCAGTTCTTC	CSARDLELGVHNEQFF
-	-	TRBV5-4	TRBJ2-3	TGTGCCAGCAGCTTGAGTAACTCACCTGGAGAAGATACGCAGTATTTT	CASSLSNSPGEDTQYF
-	few	TRBV4-1	TRBJ2-5	TGCGCCAGCAGCCAAGGGGCCCAGGCAGAGACCCAGTACTTC	CASSQGAQAETQYF
TRBD1	-	TRBV4-2	TRBJ2-5	TGTGCCAGCAGCCAAGGGACAGGGGGTTTGTACCAAGAGACCCAGTACTTC	CASSQGTGGLYQETQYF
-	few	TRBV7-2	TRBJ2-1	TGTGCCAGCAGCTCACCTCCGAAAGGGCCATACAATGAGCAGTTCTTC	CASSSPPKGPYNEQFF
-	few	TRBV6-2/TRBV6-3	TRBJ2-1	TGTGCCACCCGAGAAGAAAACAATGAGCAGTTCTTC	CATREENNEQFF
-	-	TRBV5-1	TRBJ1-1	TGCGCCAGCAGCTTGTCTGGACCTGAAGCTTTCTTT	CASSLSGPEAFF
-	once	TRBV20-1	TRBJ2-1	TGCAGTGCTAGAGATTGGAGACTAGTGGGCAATGAGCAGTTCTTC	CSARDWRLVGNEQFF
TRBD1	few	TRBV7-2	TRBJ2-7	TGTGCCAGCAGCTTATCACCGACAGGGATGGTGTACGAGCAGTACTTC	CASSLSPTGMVYEQYF
TRBD1	-	TRBV12-3/TRBV12-4	TRBJ2-5	TGTGCCAGCAGCCCCCGAGGGACAGTTGAAGAGACCCAGTACTTC	CASSPRGTVEETQYF
TRBD2	few	TRBV24-1	TRBJ2-2	TGTGCCACCAGTGATATTAGCGGGAGGGCCGCCGGGGAGCTGTTTTTT	CATSDISGRAAGELFF
TRBD2	-	TRBV20-1	TRBJ2-5	TGCAGTGCTAGAGACTCTAGCGGTTTAGAGACCCAGTACTTC	CSARDSSGLETQYF
-	-	TRBV5-6	TRBJ2-2	TGTGCCAGCAGCTTGGGACAGAGGAACACCGGGGAGCTGTTTTTT	CASSLGQRNTGELFF
-	many	TRBV5-5	TRBJ1-2	TGTGCCAGCAGCTTGGGGCAAAGGGATGGCTACACCTTC	CASSLGQRDGYTF
TRBD1	few	TRBV12-3/TRBV12-4	TRBJ1-6	TGTGCCAGCAGTACCGGGACAGGGGCTTCACCCCTCCACTTT	CASSTGTGASPLHF
-	few	TRBV13	TRBJ2-4	TGTGCCAGCAGCTTAGTAAATCCGGGGGCCAAAAACATTCAGTACTTC	CASSLVNPGAKNIQYF
TRBD1	few	TRBV4-2	TRBJ1-4	TGTGCCAGCAGCCAAGTCCGCCCGACAGGGTTGGATGAAAAACTGTTTTTT	CASSQVRPTGLDEKLFF
TRBD2	many	TRBV7-2	TRBJ2-7	TGTGCCAGCAGCGCCGGACTAGCGGGGTCCTACGAGCAGTACTTC	CASSAGLAGSYEQYF
-	-	TRBV13	TRBJ2-5	TGTGCCAGCAGCTTCTTGCTCTGCCCCCCTCGAGAGACCCAGTACTTC	CASSFLLCPPRETQYF
TRBD2	few	TRBV20-1	TRBJ2-1	TGCAGTGCTAGAGAGGAAGGGAGGGCCTCCTACAATGAGCAGTTCTTC	CSAREEGRASYNEQFF
TRBD1	-	TRBV6-2/TRBV6-3	TRBJ1-1	TGTGCCAGCAGTGAAAGGACAGGTCCGCGGAACACTGAAGCTTTCTTT	CASSERTGPRNTEAFF
-	few	TRBV5-4	TRBJ1-2	TGTGCCAGCAGCTTGGCGACGGCTCGCTATGGCTACACCTTC	CASSLATARYGYTF
-	few	TRBV7-8	TRBJ1-5	TGTGCCAGCAGCTTAGATGTAGGGGTGGGCCAGCCCCAGCATTTT	CASSLDVGVGQPQHF
TRBD2	-	TRBV11-2	TRBJ2-7	TGTGCCAGCAGCTTAGATTTATTGACTAGCGGGAACTCCTACGAGCAGTACTTC	CASSLDLLTSGNSYEQYF
-	-	TRBV6-5	TRBJ2-1	TGTGCCAGCAGTTCCCTGGCCGCCGCCTCCTACAATGAGCAGTTCTTC	CASSSLAAASYNEQFF